These 19 T cell receptor beta chains came from one sample sequenced in a study of regulatory T cells in long-lasting Graves disease. Assembly of TCR beta libraries relied on iRepertoire HTBI primers together with Arm-PCR of CDR3 regions. TCRdb recomputed calls from the multiplex PCR reads with MiXCR, one row per CDR3 protein. The sample records a few hundred thousand distinct CDR3 sequences, 15% to 20% being singletons. Time point of the sample: newly diagnosed GD, antithyroid drugs for less than 3 months. The TCR library was made from RNA extracted from PBMCs. Separately, the same data were catalogued under a study of T cells in Graves' hyperthyroidism and ophthalmopathy.

Source: peripheral blood mononuclear cells (PBMCs), taken at new diagnosis, from a patient treated with antithyroid drugs. Receptors originate from a woman younger than 30 with Graves disease.

The chain carries TRBV11-3 and TRBJ2-1, with 11 positions matching TRBD2. CDR1 SGHNT and CDR2 YENEEA come from the germline V gene. V lost 8 bases to trimming and J lost 4 bases; unmatched junction nucleotides: 7. CDR3 size: 15 residues. The CDR3 sequence: CASAPRLAGYNEQFF. The CDR3 coding sequence is TGTGCCAGCGCGCCACGACTAGCGGGGTACAATGAGCAGTTCTTC.

The chain joins TRBV6-1 to TRBJ2-1; D may correspond to TRBD1 or TRBD2 (5 bases each). V lost 6 bases, J lost 8 bases, and 35 bases lay in between. Looked up from germline, CDR1 is MNHNS and CDR2 is SASEGT. The CDR3 spans 20 residues. CDR3 amino acids: CASRRRSSPGPPPGVHEQFF. In nucleotides, the CDR3 is TGTGCCAGCAGACGCCGCTCCTCCCCGGGACCCCCCCCCGGTGTCCATGAGCAGTTCTTC.

Ten or more counts support this clonotype. The chain carries TRBV7-8 and TRBJ1-2; TRBD1 aligns across 8 bases. The CDR3 length is 16 residues. Losses at the gene ends were 5 bases for V and 0 bases for J; bases not matched to a gene: 8. Germline V gene data show CDR1 as SGHVS and CDR2 as FQNEAQ. CDR3 sequence reads: CASSPAGQDPNYGYTF. The CDR3 nucleotides are TGTGCCAGCAGCCCAGCGGGACAGGACCCTAACTATGGCTACACCTTC.

This clonotype was recorded many times. This rearrangement joins TRBV29-1 to TRBJ2-7; 11 bases are shared with TRBD1. The V gene end was trimmed by 4 bases and the J gene end by 4 bases; junction bases not matched to a gene: 3. CDR1 SQVTM and CDR2 ANQGSEA come from the germline V gene. The CDR3 is 13 amino acids. The CDR3 protein is CSVGGQGAYEQYF. Here the CDR3 DNA reads TGCAGCGTTGGAGGACAGGGGGCGTACGAGCAGTACTTC.

This clonotype was detected ten times or more. The CDR3 coding sequence is TGTGCCTGGAGACCCCCGGACTTTAACACCGGGGAGCTGTTTTTT. Translation: CAWRPPDFNTGELFF. The chain couples TRBV30 to TRBJ2-2; the D gene is possibly TRBD2 (5 bases). The V gene lost 3 bases and the J gene lost 2 bases, with 13 bases spanning the gap. There are 15 residues in the CDR3. Germline loops: CDR1 GTSNPN, CDR2 SVGIG (reference sequence). Full variable domain (remainder filled in from reference TRBV30 and TRBJ2-2): SQTIHQWPATLVQPVGSPLSLECTVEGTSNPNLYWYRQAAGRGLQLLFYSVGIGQISSEVPQNLSASRPQDRQFILSSKKLLLSDSGFYLCAWRPPDFNTGELFFGEGSRLTVL.

The count of this clonotype is one. J is TRBJ1-3 and V is TRBV10-2; no reliable D call. Germline lookup yields CDR1 WSHSY and CDR2 SAAADI. The CDR3 loop spans 13 amino acids. V was cut by 4 bases and J by 4 bases, with 8 bases left in between. The CDR3 is CASSGSGGNTIYF. The CDR3 DNA sequence: TGCGCCAGCAGTGGGTCGGGAGGAAACACCATATATTTT.

This clonotype appeared a few times. The chain joins TRBV10-3 to TRBJ2-4, with TRBD1 as a possible D gene (6 bases). With 3 bases removed from V and 8 bases from J, the gap between germline ends came to 11 bases. The CDR3 is 13 amino acids. In germline, CDR1 is ENHRY, CDR2 SYGVKD. The CDR3 DNA sequence: TGTGCCATCAGTGATACAGGGAGAGACATTCAGTACTTC. Translation gives CAISDTGRDIQYF.

In the case of this clonotype: This likely traces to a read error, being one base from a far larger clone. This rearrangement joins TRBV29-1 to TRBJ2-7, with D unclear. CDR3 length: 13 amino acids. Germline V gene sequence: CDR1 SQVTM, CDR2 ANQGSEA. Trimming cost V 6 bases and J 7 bases, with 19 bases left between them. CDR3 residues: CSVPWASYNEQYF. CDR3 sequence (DNA): TGCAGCGTCCCCTGGGCCTCCTACAATGAGCAGTACTTC.

This clonotype was counted many times. The V call is TRBV18, the J call TRBJ1-4; D gene uncertain. The CDR3 has 15 amino acids. V was shortened by 2 bases and J by 7 bases, with 14 bases between the two germline ends. Germline V lookup: CDR1 KGHSH, CDR2 LQKENI. The CDR3 DNA reads as TGTGCCAGCTCACCAGTCCCCCCCCCGCTTGAAAAACTGTTTTTT. Protein product: CASSPVPPPLEKLFF.

The rearrangement links TRBV6-6 to TRBJ2-1, with 10 bases matching TRBD2. The CDR3 covers 17 residues. V was clipped by 0 bases and J by 10 bases; unmatched bases: 12. The germline V gene encodes CDR1 MNHNY and CDR2 SVGAGI (reference sequence). The chain's CDR3 is CASSYSRPSPAGGEQFF. CDR3 in DNA: TGTGCCAGCAGTTACTCGAGGCCCTCCCCAGCGGGAGGGGAGCAGTTCTTC.

This chain uses TRBV27 with TRBJ2-7; D gene uncertain. Between the trimmed V and J ends, which lost 8 bases and 0 bases, there was a span of 17 bases. The CDR3 contains 15 residues. Germline V gene sequence: CDR1 MNHEY, CDR2 SMNVEV (reference sequence). This CDR3 is CASQKASISSYEQYF. Written as DNA, the CDR3 is TGTGCCAGCCAAAAAGCGAGCATAAGCTCCTACGAGCAGTACTTC.

This clonotype came up many times. This CDR3 is CASSSRQTGTGELFF. DNA of the CDR3: TGTGCCAGCAGTTCTAGACAGACGGGCACCGGGGAGCTGTTTTTT. The chain carries TRBV7-6 and TRBJ2-2; TRBD1 might be the D (5 bases). CDR3 length: 15 amino acids. Germline V lookup: CDR1 SGHVS, CDR2 FNYEAQ. V lost 6 bases to trimming and J lost 4 bases, with 15 bases between them.

This clonotype has ten or more counts. The gene calls are TRBV6-1 and TRBJ2-1, with 9 bases that match TRBD2. Germline V lookup: CDR1 MNHNS, CDR2 SASEGT. Trimming at V came to 6 bases and at J to 7 bases, leaving 13 bases not matched to a gene. CDR3 length: 16 amino acids. The CDR3: CASSRLVAGGKNEQFF. The CDR3, as DNA: TGTGCCAGCAGCCGCCTCGTTGCGGGAGGGAAAAATGAGCAGTTCTTC.

V and J are TRBV15 and TRBJ2-1; D possibly corresponds to TRBD2 (5 bases). The CDR3 runs 15 residues. Germline CDR1 is LNHNV and CDR2 is YYDKDF (reference sequence). Trimming stripped 0 bases from V and 3 bases from J, with 9 bases between. CDR3 in DNA: TGTGCCACCAGCAGAGATCCGGGAATCTACAATGAGCAGTTCTTC. It is translated as CATSRDPGIYNEQFF. Variable domain in full (rest from reference TRBV15 and TRBJ2-1): DAMVIQNPRYQVTQFGKPVTLSCSQTLNHNVMYWYQQKSSQAPKLLFHYYDKDFNNEADTPDNFQSRRPNTSFCFLDIRSPGLGDTAMYLCATSRDPGIYNEQFFGPGTRLTVL.

This clonotype has only one observation. The gene calls are TRBV6-1 and TRBJ2-7; 11 bases are a match to TRBD1. The CDR3 has 19 amino acids. J gave up 1 base and V 2 bases, and 13 bases lay outside the gene matches. CDR1 and CDR2 (germline): MNHNS, SASEGT. CDR3 DNA: TGTGCCAGCAGTGAATCACGCCGGGACAGGGGGAGGGGGTCCTACGAGCAGTACTTC. Its protein is CASSESRRDRGRGSYEQYF.

This clonotype showed up just a few times. This chain uses TRBV20-1 with TRBJ1-2, with 7 positions matching TRBD1. Trimming at V came to 5 bases and at J to 7 bases, leaving 16 bases not matched to a gene. The CDR3 is made up of 15 amino acids. Germline CDR1 and CDR2: DFQATT and SNEGSKA (reference sequence). The CDR3 spells CSAQPAGGILSGYTF. The CDR3 bases are TGCAGTGCTCAGCCCGCAGGGGGGATACTATCTGGCTACACCTTC.

This clonotype was recorded at least ten times. This chain uses TRBV12-3 or TRBV12-4 with TRBJ1-6; D uncertain. This CDR3 comprises 14 residues. Trimming took off 5 bases at V and 10 bases at J, with 15 bases between the two ends. For the CDR3, the DNA is TGTGCCAGCAGTATAAGCCTTCGAGGATCACCCCTCCACTTT. It encodes CASSISLRGSPLHF.

This clonotype was picked up a small number of times. The chain uses TRBV20-1 and TRBJ2-3; D ambiguous. This CDR3 is 13 amino acids long. Trimming cost V 1 base and J 2 bases, with 7 bases left between them. The germline V gene has CDR1 DFQATT and CDR2 SNEGSKA (reference sequence). DNA for the CDR3: TGCAGTGCTAGAGTTAGGACCACAGATACGCAGTATTTT. Translating gives CSARVRTTDTQYF.

This chain connects TRBV27 to TRBJ1-1, with D hard to call. V lost 6 bases and J 4 bases, leaving 6 bases between the germline ends. This CDR3 has 11 amino acids. Germline values: CDR1 MNHEY, CDR2 SMNVEV (reference sequence). In DNA, the CDR3 is TGTGCCAGCAGGGCAGGCACTGAAGCTTTCTTT. Translating gives CASRAGTEAFF.